This T cell receptor beta chain was captured in a study of naive and memory T cell subsets. This clonotype was found once. Its cognate antigen is unknown. Points from the study as a whole: From naive to CM, EM and EMRA, diversity decreased and Gini increased. Clonotypes here are unpaired alpha or beta chain sequences. Over 85% of naive TCR sequences appeared only once, unlike memory subsets.

The CDR3 consists of 16 residues. V was pared by 4 bases and J by 1 base, with 7 bases of the junction left unmatched. From germline, CDR1 is SEHNR and CDR2 FQNEAQ (reference sequence). The beta constant-region primer was an equimolar mix of two oligonucleotides covering TRBC1 and TRBC2. Nested alpha and beta constant-region primers with the SP2 primer drove four PCR rounds on ligated cDNA. From the UMI-ligation and nested PCR reads, TCRdb called clonotypes with MiXCR, one entry per CDR3 protein. Counted here are over 20,000 distinct CDR3 sequences, approximately 8.8% occurring once; the ten biggest clones make up approximately 21%.

The rearrangement uses TRBV7-9 and TRBJ1-5, with 7 bases lining up with TRBD1. The sequence was obtained from a human donor in good health. Sequencing was performed on central memory CD8+ T cells from blood. CDR3 protein: CASSSGGLRSNQPQHF. The DNA for the CDR3 is TGTGCCAGCAGCTCAGGGGGATTGCGGAGCAATCAGCCCCAGCATTTT. Supplemented by reference TRBV7-9 and TRBJ1-5, the full variable domain reads DTGVSQNPRHKITKRGQNVTFRCDPISEHNRLYWYRQTLGQGPEFLTYFQNEAQLEKSRLLSDRFSAERPKGSFSTLEIQRTEQGDSAMYLCASSSGGLRSNQPQHFGDGTRLSIL.